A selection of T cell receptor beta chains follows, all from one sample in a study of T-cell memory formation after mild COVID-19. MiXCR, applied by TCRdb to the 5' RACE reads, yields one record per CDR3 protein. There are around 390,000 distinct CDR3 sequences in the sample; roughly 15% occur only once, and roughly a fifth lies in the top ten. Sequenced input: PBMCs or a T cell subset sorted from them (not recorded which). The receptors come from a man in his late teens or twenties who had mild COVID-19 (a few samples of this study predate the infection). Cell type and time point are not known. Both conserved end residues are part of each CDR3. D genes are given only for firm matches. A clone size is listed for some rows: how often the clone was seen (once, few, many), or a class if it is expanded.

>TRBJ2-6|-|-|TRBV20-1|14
CSGVLSSGANVLTF
TGCAGTGGGGTCTTGAGCTCTGGGGCCAACGTCCTGACTTTC
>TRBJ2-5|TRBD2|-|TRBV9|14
CASTPRGGGETQYF
TGTGCCAGCACCCCCCGCGGGGGGGGAGAGACCCAGTACTTC
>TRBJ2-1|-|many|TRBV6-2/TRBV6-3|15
CASSYGTPLYNEQFF
TGTGCCAGCAGTTACGGGACTCCCCTCTACAATGAGCAGTTCTTC
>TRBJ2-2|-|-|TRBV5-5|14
CASIGTVNTGELFF
TGTGCCAGCATCGGGACGGTGAACACCGGGGAGCTGTTTTTT
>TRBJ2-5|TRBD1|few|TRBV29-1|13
CSGLQGAGETQYF
TGCAGCGGTCTTCAGGGGGCCGGTGAGACCCAGTACTTC
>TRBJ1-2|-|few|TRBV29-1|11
CSVLEIRGYTF
TGCAGCGTTCTGGAGATTCGGGGCTACACCTTC
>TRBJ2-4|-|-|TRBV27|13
CASSSGQNYIQYF
TGTGCCAGCAGCTCCGGACAGAATTACATTCAGTACTTC
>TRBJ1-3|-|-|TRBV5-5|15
CASRFSEAPGNTIYF
TGTGCCAGCAGATTCTCAGAGGCTCCGGGAAACACCATATATTTT
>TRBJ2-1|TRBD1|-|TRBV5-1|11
CASRQGDEQFF
TGCGCCAGCAGGCAGGGGGATGAGCAGTTCTTC
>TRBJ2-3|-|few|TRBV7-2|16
CASSLYLTGELNTQYF
TGTGCCAGCAGCTTATATCTGACGGGGGAGTTGAATACGCAGTATTTT
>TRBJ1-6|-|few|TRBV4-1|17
CASSQDVGGSQNSPLHF
TGCGCCAGCAGCCAAGATGTTGGCGGGAGTCAGAATTCACCCCTCCACTTT
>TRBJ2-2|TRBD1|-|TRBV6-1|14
CATADRANTGELFF
TGTGCCACCGCTGACAGGGCGAACACCGGGGAGCTGTTTTTT
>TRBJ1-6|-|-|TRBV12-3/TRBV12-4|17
CASTKVVGNGYNSPLHF
TGTGCCAGCACCAAAGTCGTGGGTAACGGGTATAATTCACCCCTCCACTTT
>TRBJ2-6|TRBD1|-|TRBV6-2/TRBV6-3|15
CASRRQGAGANVLTF
TGTGCCAGCAGAAGACAGGGGGCTGGGGCCAACGTCCTGACTTTC
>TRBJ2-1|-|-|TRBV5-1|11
CASSLLGEQFF
TGCGCCAGCAGCTTGTTGGGTGAGCAGTTCTTC
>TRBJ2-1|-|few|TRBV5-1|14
CASSLTTGTTIPLF
TGCGCCAGCAGCCTGACCACAGGGACCACCATCCCCCTCTTC
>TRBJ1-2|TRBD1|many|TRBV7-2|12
CASQGDGYGYTF
TGTGCCAGTCAGGGGGACGGCTATGGCTACACCTTC
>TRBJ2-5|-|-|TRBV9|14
CASSVGGEAETKYF
TGTGCCAGCAGCGTAGGCGGGGAAGCGGAGACCAAGTACTTC
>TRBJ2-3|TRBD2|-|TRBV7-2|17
CASSPGTSGGFTDTQYF
TGTGCCAGCAGCCCCGGGACTAGCGGGGGGTTCACAGATACGCAGTATTTT
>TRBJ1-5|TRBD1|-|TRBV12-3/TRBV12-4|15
CASRPTGFGNQPQHF
TGTGCCAGCAGGCCGACAGGGTTCGGCAATCAGCCCCAGCATTTT
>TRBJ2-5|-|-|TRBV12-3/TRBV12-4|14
CASSYGGRGETQYF
TGTGCCAGCAGTTACGGGGGGCGCGGGGAGACCCAGTACTTC
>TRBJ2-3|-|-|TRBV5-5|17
CASNSPGGQGGTDTQYF
TGTGCCAGCAACAGTCCCGGAGGGCAGGGGGGCACAGATACGCAGTATTTT
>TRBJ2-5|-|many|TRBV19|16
CASSNSRREPQETQYF
TGTGCCAGTAGTAACAGCCGCAGGGAACCCCAAGAGACCCAGTACTTC
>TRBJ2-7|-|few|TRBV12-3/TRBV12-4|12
CAIPEGSYEQYF
TGTGCCATACCCGAGGGCTCCTACGAGCAGTACTTC
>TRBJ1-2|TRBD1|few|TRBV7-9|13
CASSPTGGLGYTF
TGTGCCAGCAGCCCGACAGGGGGCCTCGGCTACACCTTC
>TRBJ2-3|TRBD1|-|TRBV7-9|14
CASSRGTGGDTQYF
TGTGCCAGCAGCAGAGGGACAGGGGGAGATACGCAGTATTTT
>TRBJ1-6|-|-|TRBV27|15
CASSLGGLAGSPLHF
TGTGCCAGCAGTTTGGGGGGCCTCGCCGGTTCACCCCTCCACTTT
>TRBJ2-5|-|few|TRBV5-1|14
CASGSPGGGETQYF
TGCGCCAGCGGCTCCCCGGGGGGCGGAGAGACCCAGTACTTC
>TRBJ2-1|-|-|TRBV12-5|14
CASGLMGFRNEQFF
TGTGCTAGTGGTTTGATGGGTTTCCGGAATGAGCAGTTCTTC
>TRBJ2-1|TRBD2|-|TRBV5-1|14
CARSLTSAVDEQFF
TGCGCCAGAAGCTTGACTAGCGCCGTCGATGAGCAGTTCTTC
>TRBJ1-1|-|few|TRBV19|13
CASTPWEGTEAFF
TGTGCCAGTACTCCTTGGGAGGGCACTGAAGCTTTCTTT
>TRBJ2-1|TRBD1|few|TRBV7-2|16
CASSLRQGSSYNEQFF
TGTGCCAGCAGCCTTAGACAGGGGAGTTCCTACAATGAGCAGTTCTTC
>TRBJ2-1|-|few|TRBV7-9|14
CASSDRTAYNEQFF
TGTGCCAGCAGCGATCGGACAGCCTACAATGAGCAGTTCTTC
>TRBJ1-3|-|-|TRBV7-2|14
CASSSPGRANTIYF
TGTGCCAGCAGCTCACCTGGGAGGGCGAACACCATATATTTT
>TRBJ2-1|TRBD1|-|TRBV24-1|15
CATSDPRTGDNEQFF
TGTGCCACCAGTGACCCCCGGACAGGCGACAATGAGCAGTTCTTC
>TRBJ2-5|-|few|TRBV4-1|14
CASSQGLSEETQYF
TGCGCCAGCAGCCAAGGGCTTTCAGAGGAGACCCAGTACTTC
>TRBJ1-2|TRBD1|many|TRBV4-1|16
CASSLSGQPNSGGYTF
TGCGCCAGCAGCCTTTCGGGACAGCCTAATTCTGGCGGCTACACCTTC
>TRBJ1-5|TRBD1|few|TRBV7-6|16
CASSPSQDRAYQPQHF
TGTGCCAGCAGCCCAAGTCAGGACAGGGCATATCAGCCCCAGCATTTT
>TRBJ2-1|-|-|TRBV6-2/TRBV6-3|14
CASSYLTSRNEQFF
TGTGCCAGCAGTTACCTGACCAGCAGGAATGAGCAGTTCTTC
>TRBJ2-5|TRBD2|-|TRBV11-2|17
CASSPGLAGGSRETQYF
TGTGCCAGCAGCCCCGGACTAGCGGGGGGAAGTAGAGAGACCCAGTACTTC